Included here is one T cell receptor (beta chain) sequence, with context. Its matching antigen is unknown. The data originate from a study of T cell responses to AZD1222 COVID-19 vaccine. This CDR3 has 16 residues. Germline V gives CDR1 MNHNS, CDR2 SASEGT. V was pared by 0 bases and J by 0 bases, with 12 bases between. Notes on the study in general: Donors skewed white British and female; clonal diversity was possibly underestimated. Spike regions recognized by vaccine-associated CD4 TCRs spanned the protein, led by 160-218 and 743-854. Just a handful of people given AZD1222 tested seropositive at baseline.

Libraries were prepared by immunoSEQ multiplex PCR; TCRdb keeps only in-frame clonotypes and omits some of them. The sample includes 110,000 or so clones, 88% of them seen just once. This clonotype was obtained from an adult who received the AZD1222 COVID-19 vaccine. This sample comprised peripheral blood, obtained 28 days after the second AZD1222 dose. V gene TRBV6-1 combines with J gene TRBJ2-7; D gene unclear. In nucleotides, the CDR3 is TGTGCCAGCAGTGAAGCGCAGCAGATCCACTCCTACGAGCAGTACTTC. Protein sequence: CASSEAQQIHSYEQYF.